A single sample is the source of the 21 T cell receptor beta chains below, sequenced in a study of patients and donors after allogeneic stem cell transplantation. TCRdb reprocessed the RT-PCR reads with MiXCR, giving one entry per CDR3 protein. This sample carries about a million distinct CDR3 sequences, about a sixth of them seen once, and the ten largest clones take under 6.5%. The specimen sequenced was blood, either unsorted or a sorted T cell fraction (not recorded which). Receptor source: a human donor who was either an allogeneic HSCT recipient or a stem cell or donor lymphocyte infusion donor (not recorded which). It is not recorded whose cells these are; they may come from a transplant donor.

The CDR3 nucleotides are TGCGCCAGCAGCCAAGAAGGGGGCGCAAACAATGAGCAGTTCTTC. It codes for CASSQEGGANNEQFF. The chain joins TRBV4-3 to TRBJ2-1; the match to TRBD1 covers 7 bases. V shed 0 bases and J 5 bases; nucleotides not matched to a gene: 4. The CDR3 sequence is 15 residues long. Germline loops: CDR1 LGHNA, CDR2 YSLEER.

The V and J genes are TRBV9 and TRBJ1-1; D may be TRBD1 (5 bases). Germline-derived CDR1 and CDR2 are SGDLS and YYNGEE. This CDR3 is 14 amino acids long. Deletions cut 4 bases from V and 6 bases from J, with 16 bases between. The CDR3 spells CASSPQTGPAEAFF. CDR3 in DNA: TGTGCCAGCAGCCCTCAGACGGGACCAGCTGAAGCTTTCTTT.

This clonotype was seen a few times. The chain links TRBV18 to TRBJ2-5; D is ambiguous. Germline V CDR1 and CDR2: KGHSH, LQKENI. The CDR3 length is 15 residues. V shed 0 bases and J shed 0 bases, with 8 bases lying between them. The CDR3 sequence is CASSPPSRHQETQYF. The CDR3 DNA is TGTGCCAGCTCACCACCATCCCGGCACCAAGAGACCCAGTACTTC.

This clonotype was counted a few times. The chain is built from TRBV19 and TRBJ2-7; TRBD1 matches 7 bases. This CDR3 is built from 16 residues. Trimming removed 4 bases from V and 1 base from J; junction bases left unmatched: 10. CDR1 and CDR2 from the germline V gene are LNHDA and SQIVND (reference sequence). CDR3 bases: TGTGCCAGTAGTAACCTCAGGGGGAACCGTTCCTACGAGCAGTACTTC. This translates into CASSNLRGNRSYEQYF.

In this sample, this clonotype turned up many times. The chain's CDR3 is CSVRPGEETQYF. CDR3 bases: TGCAGCGTCCGCCCAGGGGAAGAGACCCAGTACTTC. This chain connects TRBV29-1 to TRBJ2-5; possibly TRBD1 for D (6 bases). CDR3 length equals 12 residues. Between the trimmed V and J ends, which lost 6 bases and 3 bases, there was a span of 11 bases. Germline V gene sequence: CDR1 SQVTM, CDR2 ANQGSEA.

This clonotype was seen only a few times. This rearrangement joins TRBV6-2 or TRBV6-3 to TRBJ2-3; 8 bases align to TRBD1. Germline trimming cut 2 bases from V and 2 bases from J; bases unmatched to any gene: 6. Germline assignment: CDR1 MNHEY and CDR2 SVGEGT. There are 16 residues in the CDR3. This chain's CDR3 is CASSYQTGDHTDTQYF. The CDR3 coding sequence is TGTGCCAGCAGTTACCAGACAGGGGACCACACAGATACGCAGTATTTT.

This clonotype has only a few counts. Mismatch with germline at one junction end may stem from a read error. J is TRBJ2-7 and V is TRBV12-3 or TRBV12-4; 9 nucleotides agree with TRBD2. CDR3 length: 12 residues. This chain's CDR3 is CASSFSREGHAF. CDR3 nucleotide sequence: TGTGCCAGCAGTTTTTCGCGGGAGGGCCATGCGTTC.

The chain combines TRBV20-1 with TRBJ2-5; D gene unclear. The CDR3 has 15 amino acids. V dropped 1 base and J dropped 0 bases, with 12 bases sitting between them. CDR1 and CDR2 from the germline V gene are DFQATT and SNEGSKA (reference sequence). In DNA form, the CDR3 reads TGCAGTGCTAGAGTAAAGGGAAGGGACCAAGAGACCCAGTACTTC. Amino acids: CSARVKGRDQETQYF.

J is TRBJ1-3 and V is TRBV5-1; D may be TRBD1 (5 bases). Germline V gene lookup returns CDR1 SGHRS and CDR2 YFSETQ. The CDR3 has 14 amino acids. Deletions cut 5 bases from V and 1 base from J, with 10 bases between. CDR3 in amino acids: CASRRGASGNTIYF. The CDR3 region has the DNA TGCGCCAGCAGACGCGGGGCTTCTGGAAACACCATATATTTT.

The chain is built from TRBV9 and TRBJ2-7, with D possibly being TRBD1 or TRBD2 (5 bases each). V lost 3 bases, J lost 6 bases, and 13 bases lay in between. The CDR3 covers 13 residues. CDR1 is SGDLS and CDR2 is YYNGEE in the germline V gene. The CDR3 protein is CASSAFGGLEQYF. CDR3 sequence (DNA): TGTGCCAGCAGCGCCTTTGGGGGTCTCGAGCAGTACTTC.

Only one count was recorded for this clonotype. The chain is built from TRBV27 and TRBJ2-3; 7 bases match TRBD2. CDR1 MNHEY and CDR2 SMNVEV come from the germline V gene (reference sequence). This CDR3 is 12 amino acids long. CDR3: CVKAGRTDTQYF. The CDR3 region has the DNA TGTGTCAAAGCGGGACGCACAGATACGCAGTATTTT.

The chain joins TRBV12-3 or TRBV12-4 to TRBJ2-1; D gene ambiguous. The CDR3 extends over 13 amino acids. Between the trimmed V and J ends, which lost 10 bases and 8 bases, there was a span of 18 bases. CDR3 sequence: CATLPHESDEQFF. The CDR3 DNA reads as TGTGCCACCTTGCCGCACGAGTCTGATGAGCAGTTCTTC.

J is TRBJ2-3 and V is TRBV19; 7 positions match TRBD1. The CDR3 has 15 amino acids. Unmatched junction bases numbered 11, after V lost 8 bases and J lost 3 bases. The germline V gene encodes CDR1 LNHDA and CDR2 SQIVND (reference sequence). Here the CDR3 DNA reads TGTGCCAGTGCTGCTCCCCGCAGGGGGACAGATACGCAGTATTTT. This translates into CASAAPRRGTDTQYF. Full variable domain (rest looked up from reference TRBV19 and TRBJ2-3): DGGITQSPKYLFRKEGQNVTLSCEQNLNHDAMYWYRQDPGQGLRLIYYSQIVNDFQKGDIAEGYSVSREKKESFPLTVTSAQKNPTAFYLCASAAPRRGTDTQYFGPGTRLTVL.

V gene TRBV27 combines with J gene TRBJ2-7; the D gene is possibly TRBD2 (6 bases). Germline CDR1 and CDR2: MNHEY and SMNVEV (reference sequence). This CDR3 is built from 13 residues. Trimming shortened V by 8 bases and J by 3 bases, and 14 bases separated the two germline ends. CDR3 region: CASGYGEDYEQYF. CDR3 in DNA: TGTGCCAGCGGATACGGGGAGGACTACGAGCAGTACTTC.

The gene calls are TRBV6-2 or TRBV6-3 and TRBJ2-7; TRBD2 matches at 7 bases. The germline gives CDR1 MNHEY, CDR2 SVGEGT. The CDR3 has 15 residues. V lost 4 bases and J lost 2; bases outside the gene matches: 8. CDR3 in amino acids: CASSWGGSIAYEQYF. In nucleotides, the CDR3 is TGTGCCAGCAGTTGGGGCGGGAGTATCGCCTACGAGCAGTACTTC.

Here the CDR3 reads CASRTDRTGNTIYF. Here the CDR3 DNA reads TGTGCCAGCAGAACGGACAGGACAGGAAACACCATATATTTT. The rearrangement joins TRBV6-1 to TRBJ1-3; TRBD1 agrees at 7 bases. CDR3 length equals 14 residues. The V gene's germline CDR1 is MNHNS and CDR2 SASEGT. After removal of 6 bases from V and 4 bases from J, the junction contained 6 bases not matched to a gene.

This clonotype showed up just a few times. V is TRBV20-1 and J is TRBJ2-2; a weak D match, TRBD1 (6 bases). Looked up from germline, CDR1 is DFQATT and CDR2 is SNEGSKA (reference sequence). With 1 base removed from V and 0 bases from J, the gap between germline ends came to 15 bases. The CDR3 totals 17 residues. Here the CDR3 DNA reads TGCAGTGCTAGAGGAAGACAGGACACTCCGAACACCGGGGAGCTGTTTTTT. This gives the protein CSARGRQDTPNTGELFF.

A few counts support this clonotype. The chain links TRBV12-3 or TRBV12-4 to TRBJ1-5; tentative D call: TRBD1 (5 bases). This CDR3 region has 14 residues. Trimming shortened V by 5 bases and J by 10 bases, and 18 bases separated the two germline ends. The DNA for the CDR3 is TGTGCCAGCAGTGACTTGCAGGGTTTCAGCCCCCAGCATTTT. The encoded protein is CASSDLQGFSPQHF.

This clonotype was seen more than once but under ten times. The chain combines TRBV7-8 with TRBJ1-5; TRBD1 might be the D (6 bases). The CDR3 has 18 residues. CDR1 is SGHVS, CDR2 FQNEAQ, per germline. Trimming stripped 2 bases from V and 0 bases from J, with 17 bases between. CDR3 region: CASSLKLWTDHSNQPQHF. The CDR3, as DNA: TGTGCCAGCAGCTTAAAGCTGTGGACAGACCATAGCAATCAGCCCCAGCATTTT.

The chain employs TRBV20-1 and TRBJ1-3, with 11 bases that match TRBD1. V was pared by 4 bases and J by 8 bases, with 4 bases of the junction left unmatched. From germline, CDR1 is DFQATT and CDR2 SNEGSKA (reference sequence). This CDR3 contains 13 residues. The CDR3 loop is CSAKVGQGDTIYF. The CDR3 DNA follows: TGCAGTGCTAAAGTGGGACAGGGGGACACCATATATTTT.

The chain uses TRBV12-3 or TRBV12-4 and TRBJ1-2; D remains ambiguous. The CDR3 sequence is 14 residues long. V was trimmed by 1 base and J by 8 bases, leaving 14 bases between them. The DNA of the CDR3 is TGTGCCAGCAGTTTAGGGACTCGCCGGGGAGGCTACACCTTC. Protein product: CASSLGTRRGGYTF.